This T cell receptor (beta chain) was observed in a study of regulatory T cells in long-lasting Graves disease. Specified time point: newly diagnosed GD, antithyroid drugs for less than 3 months. RNA isolated from PBMCs was used to make the TCR library. This CDR3 has 15 amino acids. V lost 3 bases, J lost 6 bases, and 19 bases lay in between. Per the germline V gene, CDR1 is DFQATT and CDR2 is SNEGSKA (reference sequence). This clonotype has only a few counts. Combining iRepertoire HTBI primers with Arm-PCR of CDR3 regions, the authors built TCR beta libraries. TCRdb re-derived calls from the multiplex PCR reads in MiXCR, one entry per CDR3 protein. This table holds approximately 390,000 distinct CDR3 sequences, around 15% found once. These data were likewise used in another study, on T cells in Graves' hyperthyroidism and ophthalmopathy.

This specimen was peripheral blood mononuclear cells (PBMCs), taken at new diagnosis, from a patient treated with antithyroid drugs. The receptor was isolated from a woman between 18 and 29 years old with Graves disease. The chain employs TRBV20-1 and TRBJ2-3; maybe TRBD1 (6 bases). CDR3 nucleotides: TGCAGTGCTAGCCTCCCCCGGACAGATGCGGATACGCAGTATTTT. Amino acid sequence: CSASLPRTDADTQYF.